The rows below give T cell receptor beta chains drawn from one sample of a study of a mutant IDH1 vaccine in newly diagnosed glioma. Libraries were prepared by immunoSEQ multiplex PCR; TCRdb keeps only in-frame clonotypes and omits some of them. The table includes about 54,000 clones, approximately 80% detected once. The sample consisted of PBMCs, taken from a glioma patient treated with radiotherapy, temozolomide or both. Receptors originate from a man between 18 and 29 years old with glioma. CDR3s include the opening cysteine and the closing phenylalanine or tryptophan. D genes are given only for firm matches. Size is stated for part of the rows, as once, few or many counts, or as a class when the clone is expanded.

d_call	j_call	clone_size	v_call	cdr3_nt	cdr3_aa
NA	TRBJ1-1	NA	TRBV9	TGTGCCAGCAGCGTAGGGACAGCCTTTAACACTGAAGCTTTCTTT	CASSVGTAFNTEAFF
NA	TRBJ2-4	NA	TRBV27	TGTGCCAGCAGTCCTAGGGGGGGAGCCAAAAACATTCAGTACTTC	CASSPRGGAKNIQYF
NA	TRBJ2-2	once	TRBV5-1	TGCGCCAGCAGCCCCACGCTGGGGGCTGGGGAGCTGTTTTTT	CASSPTLGAGELFF
NA	TRBJ1-3	NA	TRBV6-5	TGTGCCAGCAGTTACGGGGGAACTGGAAACACCATATATTTT	CASSYGGTGNTIYF
NA	TRBJ1-2	NA	TRBV4-1	TGCGCCAGCAGCCAAGATTTTGTTATGGGGGGGTCTCGCTATGGCTACACCTTC	CASSQDFVMGGSRYGYTF
NA	TRBJ2-7	NA	TRBV2	TGTGCCAGCAGTCCGACGTTCGGAGAGCAGTACTTC	CASSPTFGEQYF
NA	TRBJ2-7	once	TRBV27	TGTGCCAGCAGACTAGGCTACGAGCAGTACTTC	CASRLGYEQYF
NA	TRBJ2-7	NA	TRBV7-9	TGTGCCAGCAGCACCTCCCGGAGGCAGGGAAACGAGCAGTACTTC	CASSTSRRQGNEQYF
NA	TRBJ2-7	few	TRBV7-9	TGTGCCAGCACCCAGGGAGGTTACGAGCAGTACTTC	CASTQGGYEQYF
TRBD2	TRBJ2-7	NA	TRBV7-9	TGTGCCAGCAGCTTAGAAGGCCTAGCGGGGAACCAATTC	CASSLEGLAGNQF
TRBD2	TRBJ2-4	NA	TRBV2	TGTGCCAGCCGGGGAGGGCTAGCGGGAGTGCTGGGCATTCAGTACTTC	CASRGGLAGVLGIQYF
NA	TRBJ1-5	NA	TRBV27	TGTGCCAGCAGAGGACTTCATCAGCCCCAGCATTTT	CASRGLHQPQHF
NA	TRBJ1-1	once	TRBV4-3	TGCGCCAGCAGCCAAGTTTCGGCAGGGTCGACTGAAGCTTTCTTT	CASSQVSAGSTEAFF
NA	TRBJ2-3	NA	TRBV25-1	TGTGCCAGCAGTGCCCGGGACACCCTCACAGATACGCAGTATTTT	CASSARDTLTDTQYF
NA	TRBJ2-7	few	TRBV27	TGTGCCAGCAGTTTAAAGGGACACGAGCAGTACTTC	CASSLKGHEQYF
TRBD1	TRBJ1-6	NA	TRBV6-5	TGTGCCAGCAGTTTCGGCAGGGACAGGGTAAATTCACCCCTCCACTTT	CASSFGRDRVNSPLHF
NA	TRBJ2-2	NA	TRBV18	TGTGCCAGCTCACCTCGAGGCGGGGAGCTGTTTTTT	CASSPRGGELFF
NA	TRBJ1-2	NA	TRBV25-1	TGTGCCAGCAGTGCCGGGACTTGGACTTATGGCTACACCTTC	CASSAGTWTYGYTF
NA	TRBJ1-1	few	TRBV7-3	TGTGCCAGCAGCCCTAGTACGGGGGTAAACACTGAAGCTTTCTTT	CASSPSTGVNTEAFF
NA	TRBJ1-2	NA	TRBV19	TGTGCCAGTACCCCCCAGTGGACCCCCTATGGCTACACCTTC	CASTPQWTPYGYTF
NA	TRBJ2-6	NA	TRBV7-9	TGTGCCAGCAGCACCGTGGGGTCTGGGGCCAACGTCCTGACTTTC	CASSTVGSGANVLTF
NA	TRBJ2-2	NA	TRBV10-3	TGTGCCATCAGTGAGGCAAACCTCAGGAACACCGGGGAGCTGTTTTTT	CAISEANLRNTGELFF
TRBD2	TRBJ2-7	NA	TRBV10-3	TGTGCCATCAGTGAGTCGGGGACTAGCGGGAGTGAGCAGTACTTC	CAISESGTSGSEQYF
NA	TRBJ2-1	NA	TRBV9	TGTGCCAGCAGCGTATTTGACGCTGAGCAGTTCTTC	CASSVFDAEQFF
NA	TRBJ2-7	NA	TRBV7-2	TGTGCCAGCAGCTCTCAGCCGGGACATACCTACGAGCAGTACTTC	CASSSQPGHTYEQYF
TRBD1	TRBJ1-5	NA	TRBV30	TGTGCCTGGAGTGGCTGGACAGGGGGAAATCAGCCCCAGCATTTT	CAWSGWTGGNQPQHF
NA	TRBJ2-6	few	TRBV27	TGTGCCAGCAGCGGTGAGACTGGGGCCAACGTCCTGACTTTC	CASSGETGANVLTF
NA	TRBJ1-5	NA	TRBV2	TGTGCCAGCAGTCGAGACAGCAATCAGCCCCAGCATTTT	CASSRDSNQPQHF
NA	TRBJ2-2	NA	TRBV14	TGTGCCAGCAGCCCCTGGACTGCGAACACCGGGGAGCTGTTTTTT	CASSPWTANTGELFF
NA	TRBJ2-2	once	TRBV5-5	TGTGCCAGCAGCTTGTGGGCCGGGGAGCTGTTTTTT	CASSLWAGELFF
TRBD1	TRBJ1-1	NA	TRBV6-5	TGTGCCAGCAGTTCGGGACAGGTTCTGAACACTGAAGCTTTCTTT	CASSSGQVLNTEAFF
NA	TRBJ2-1	NA	TRBV7-8	TGTGCCAGCAGCTTAGGGGGCCGGGTTGAGCAGTTCTTC	CASSLGGRVEQFF
TRBD1	TRBJ1-6	NA	TRBV4-2	TGTGCCAGCAGCCAGGGACCGGGACAGGGCATTTCACCCCTCCACTTT	CASSQGPGQGISPLHF
NA	TRBJ1-4	NA	TRBV5-1	TGCGCCAGCAGCCCGATCGGGGGCACTGGTGAAAAACTGTTTTTT	CASSPIGGTGEKLFF
TRBD2	TRBJ2-5	NA	TRBV18	TGTGCCAGCTCACCACCCGGGGGGGAGACCCAGTACTTC	CASSPPGGETQYF
TRBD1	TRBJ2-6	NA	TRBV18	TGTGCCAGCTCAGTCCCCGGGACAGAGGTAAATTACTCTGGGGCCAACGTCCTGACTTTC	CASSVPGTEVNYSGANVLTF
TRBD2	TRBJ2-1	NA	TRBV7-3	TGTGCCAGCAGCTCCCGGGGAGCGGGAGGGGCAAAGCAGTTCTTC	CASSSRGAGGAKQFF
NA	TRBJ2-5	NA	TRBV4-3	TGCGCCAGCAGCCAAAAACCGTACATTCGAGGGTACAGCCAAGAGACCCAGTACTTC	CASSQKPYIRGYSQETQYF
NA	TRBJ1-1	NA	TRBV20-1	TGCAGTGCCCCGTGGGGAATTGAAGCTTTCTTT	CSAPWGIEAFF